This T cell receptor (beta chain) was found in a study of blood T cell repertoires in COVID-19. Across the whole study: The study drew acute and convalescent COVID-19 samples from the United States, Italy and Spain.

Authors' methods: The assay estimated nucleated cells by amplifying reference gene primers. Repertoires were generated with immunoSEQ multiplex PCR, while TCRdb's copy carries only in-frame clones and drops some. V and J calls and clone size follow that table, whereas D and trimming were derived from the DNA. There are roughly 250,000 clones in the sample; approximately 85% occur only once, and 4.7% lies in the top ten. This CDR3 contains 15 residues. The genes are TRBV21-1 and TRBJ1-6; the D call of TRBD1 is as the table states it, not checked on the DNA. TRBV21-1 has pseudogene status. Sequencing was performed on peripheral blood. The TCR was taken from a woman in her 70s with acute or convalescent COVID-19. Here the CDR3 DNA reads TGTGCCAGCAGCAAAGCGACAGCTTATAATTCACCCCTCCACTTT. It translates to CASSKATAYNSPLHF.